This T cell receptor beta chain originates from a study of T-cell reconstitution after alpha-beta-depleted transplantation in children. Findings of the study overall: Most T-cell counts and diversity one year after the transplant came from T cells that were newly produced.

TCRbeta library preparation incorporated unique molecular identifiers. One entry per CDR3 protein results from TCRdb running MiXCR on the PCR reads. The sample lists around 700,000 distinct CDR3 sequences, under 15% occurring once. The table lists this clonotype with many counts. Its matching antigen is unknown. The CDR3 consists of 13 residues. V trimming: 10 bases; J trimming: 2 bases; junction bases outside the gene matches: 6. Germline V gives CDR1 ENHRY, CDR2 SYGVKD. This TCR was recovered from a girl aged 2 to 10 with congenital amegakaryocytic thrombocytopenia, due to receive a stem cell transplant. The sequencing here drew on PBMCs, taken before TCRalphabeta/CD19-depleted stem cell transplant. This rearrangement joins TRBV10-3 to TRBJ1-1; 8 bases agree with TRBD1. In nucleotides, the CDR3 is TGTGCCAGAAGGACAGGGCGAAACACTGAAGCTTTCTTT. This codes for CARRTGRNTEAFF.